Listed below are T cell receptor beta chains from one sample, sequenced in a study of shared clonotypes between healthy human individuals. The table came from immunoSEQ multiplex PCR; TCRdb's copy has only in-frame clones and leaves some out. Among around 2.5 million clones, more than 85% were seen once, and the ten largest hold approximately 0.37%. The sample comprised naive CD4+ T cells from PBMCs. The receptors originated from a man between 18 and 35 years old in good health. Some clones in this sample may be carry-over from other donors' samples. Each CDR3 is given with its conserved first and last residue. Fields, in order: V gene, J gene, D gene, clone size, CDR3 DNA, CDR3 protein. D genes are given only for firm matches. Size is stated for part of the rows, as once, few or many counts, or as a class when the clone is expanded.

TRBV6-1	TRBJ2-1	-	once	TGTGCCAGCAGTGTTACAGGCCGGGCATGGGGAGAGCAGTTCTTC	CASSVTGRAWGEQFF
TRBV28	TRBJ1-5	-	-	TGTGCCAGCAATCGGTACCGGGGGGCGGGCAATCAGCCCCAGCATTTT	CASNRYRGAGNQPQHF
TRBV19	TRBJ2-5	-	-	TGTGCCAGTAGTATAACCCCGGGTAGCGGAGAGACCCAGTACTTC	CASSITPGSGETQYF
TRBV10-2	TRBJ2-7	-	-	TGCGCCAGCAGTGAGTCATACGAGCAGTACTTC	CASSESYEQYF
TRBV28	TRBJ1-6	-	-	TGTGCCAGCAGTTTACGTCTTTCACCCCTCCACTTT	CASSLRLSPLHF
TRBV14	TRBJ1-2	-	-	TGTGCCAGCAGCCAAGATTACGGCAGGGATGTCTATGGCTACACCTTC	CASSQDYGRDVYGYTF
TRBV6-4	TRBJ2-5	-	-	TGTGCCAGCAGTACCCAGGGGGGAGAGACCCAGTACTTC	CASSTQGGETQYF
TRBV28	TRBJ2-7	-	-	TGTGCCAGCAGTTTATCCAGGGACGAGCAGTACTTC	CASSLSRDEQYF
TRBV5-1	TRBJ2-3	TRBD2	-	TGCGCCAGCAGCATCGGGACTAGCGGGTTTCGGGGCACAGATACGCAGTATTTT	CASSIGTSGFRGTDTQYF
TRBV18	TRBJ2-7	-	-	TGTGCCAGCTCACAACAGGAGGGGCGGATGTACGAGCAGTACTTC	CASSQQEGRMYEQYF
TRBV5-1	TRBJ2-3	-	-	TGCGCCAGCAGCGAGGGGGTAGAGGATACGCAGTATTTT	CASSEGVEDTQYF
TRBV28	TRBJ1-1	-	few	TGTGCCAGCAGTGAAGAGAACACTGAAGCTTTCTTT	CASSEENTEAFF
TRBV19	TRBJ1-3	TRBD1	-	TGTGCCAGTAAAGGGACAGCGGATGGAAACACCATATATTTT	CASKGTADGNTIYF
TRBV15	TRBJ2-3	TRBD1	once	TGTGCCACCAGCATACGGACAGGGGGCAGCACAGATACGCAGTATTTT	CATSIRTGGSTDTQYF
TRBV5-4	TRBJ1-2	-	-	TGTGCCAGCAGCCTCGCGGTAGGGGGGTACTATGGCTACACCTTC	CASSLAVGGYYGYTF
TRBV5-1	TRBJ2-2	-	-	TGCGCCAGCAGCCCCGTCGCCAGGGGCTCGAACACCGGGGAGCTGTTTTTT	CASSPVARGSNTGELFF
TRBV5-1	TRBJ1-5	-	-	TGCGCCAGCAGTTTGGGAGAAAAGGGACAGCCCCAGCATTTT	CASSLGEKGQPQHF
TRBV9	TRBJ2-7	TRBD1	-	TGTGCCAGCAGCGTAGATACGGCAGGGGGATCCTACGAGCAGTACTTC	CASSVDTAGGSYEQYF
TRBV2	TRBJ1-1	-	-	TGTGCCAGCAGGATAACCGGACGGAACACTGAAGCTTTCTTT	CASRITGRNTEAFF
TRBV5-4	TRBJ2-7	-	-	TGTGCCAGCAGCTTATCCGGAGGGAGGGCCAGGGGGCAGTACTTC	CASSLSGGRARGQYF
TRBV11-2	TRBJ2-7	-	-	TGTGCCAGCAGCTCCGGAGGCTACGAGCAGTACTTC	CASSSGGYEQYF
TRBV11-2	TRBJ2-5	TRBD2	-	TGTGCCAGCAGCTCCATTCGGGCGGGAGTCCTGGAGACCCAGTACTTC	CASSSIRAGVLETQYF
TRBV6-5	TRBJ1-2	-	-	TGTGCCAGCAGTTACAGGGGGAATGGCTACACCTTC	CASSYRGNGYTF
TRBV6-1	TRBJ1-6	-	-	TGTGCCAGCAGTGAGTCCGGGACTGGCGCGTATAATTCACCCCTCCACTTT	CASSESGTGAYNSPLHF
TRBV28	TRBJ2-7	-	-	TGTGCCAGCCTTGTCGGCTACGAGCAGTACTTC	CASLVGYEQYF
TRBV28	TRBJ2-1	TRBD2	-	TGTGCCAGCAGTTTAGGACTAGCGGGAGGCAATGAGCAGTTCTTC	CASSLGLAGGNEQFF
TRBV7-8	TRBJ2-5	-	-	TGTGCCAGCAGCTCCCGCCGACAAGAGACCCAGTACTTC	CASSSRRQETQYF
TRBV27	TRBJ2-5	-	-	TGTGCCAGCAGTTTTGTCCCGCCGGGGGAGACCCAGTACTTC	CASSFVPPGETQYF
TRBV18	TRBJ2-3	-	-	TGTGCCAGCTCAGTCCTCGACGACTCAGATACGCAGTATTTT	CASSVLDDSDTQYF
TRBV20-1	TRBJ2-3	-	-	TGCAGTGCTATCCGCGAAGATACGCAGTATTTT	CSAIREDTQYF
TRBV7-2	TRBJ2-3	TRBD2	once	TGTGCCAGCAGCTTTCTAGCGGGAGTAGGTGATACGCAGTATTTT	CASSFLAGVGDTQYF
TRBV19	TRBJ1-2	-	-	TGTGCCAGTAACTCAGGATATAACTATGGCTACACCTTC	CASNSGYNYGYTF
TRBV5-6	TRBJ2-7	-	-	TGTGCCAGCAGCTTACCAAGCGGGCGGCCCTCCTACGAGCAGTACTTC	CASSLPSGRPSYEQYF
TRBV6-5	TRBJ2-3	-	-	TGTGCCAGCAGTTACAGCCGGGGCACAGATACGCAGTATTTT	CASSYSRGTDTQYF
TRBV28	TRBJ1-5	-	-	TGTGCCAGCAAACCTGAGCTGGGCAATCAGCCCCAGCATTTT	CASKPELGNQPQHF